This record concerns one TCR beta chain sequence. Its target is not known. Germline V gene data show CDR1 as MDHEN and CDR2 as SYDVKM. Trimming removed 6 bases from V and 4 bases from J; junction bases left unmatched: 7. The CDR3 sequence is 15 residues long. This table comes from immunoSEQ multiplex PCR, and its TCRdb copy is limited to in-frame clones, with some not included. This table holds 2 million to 2.5 million clones, roughly 92% found once. The sample comes from a study of shared clonotypes between healthy human individuals. About the research overall: The study used three CD4 naive, three CD4 memory, two CD8 naive and one CD8 memory plate per donor.

Overall study findings and caveats: Naive subsets generally exceeded memory subsets in estimated richness. What rarefaction showed was incomplete sorted-subset sequencing despite large depth. Among donors, the sharing of clonotypes was expected to be influenced by sequencing depth.

This clonotype was obtained from a man between 18 and 29 years old in good health. Some clones in this sample may be carry-over from other donors' samples. The sequencing input was naive CD4+ T cells from PBMCs. Subset described: CD45RA+ positively selected. V and J are TRBV28 and TRBJ2-3; 10 positions agree with TRBD2. DNA for the CDR3: TGTGCCAGCAGAGTGAGCGGGAGGGTGGCAGATACGCAGTATTTT. The encoded protein is CASRVSGRVADTQYF.